This T cell receptor beta chain derives from a study of OX40 agonist ivuxolimab in advanced cancers. Overall study: Every 2 weeks, patients got intravenous ivuxolimab at one of six dose levels (0.01-10 mg/kg). Partial responses, seen in three patients, involved one hepatocellular carcinoma and two cutaneous melanomas.

Study-wide results and caveats: In CD8+ T cells, expanded clones were on average more numerous than in CD4+. Circulating CD4+ and CD8+ T cells showed clonal expansion by week 6 at 0.1 to 3.0 mg/kg.

With regard to this clone: Its antigen is undetermined.

With V trimmed by 2 bases and J by 2 bases, 8 bases remained unmatched. Per the germline V gene, CDR1 is MNHEY and CDR2 is SMNVEV (reference sequence). CDR3 length: 17 residues. The protocol was immunoSEQ multiplex PCR, while the TCRdb copy is restricted to in-frame clones and leaves out a portion. The profile covers fewer than 85,000 clones, with 75% to 90% appearing a single time and 0.4% to 0.55% taken by the ten largest. Sequences were derived from CD4+ or CD8+ T cells sorted from blood, sampled in a trial of the OX40 agonist ivuxolimab. This receptor was obtained from an adult with an advanced solid tumor such as melanoma, head and neck, liver or kidney cancer. The gene calls are TRBV27 and TRBJ2-1; 8 bases are a match to TRBD2. CDR3 bases: TGTGCCAGCAGTTTAGCAGCGGGAGAATTCCCCTACAATGAGCAGTTCTTC. It translates to CASSLAAGEFPYNEQFF.